The 4 T cell receptor beta chains presented below share a single source sample, sequenced in a study of CD8 T cells in ankylosing spondylitis. TCRdb processed the 5' RACE reads anew with MiXCR; each CDR3 protein has one entry. The data show hundreds of thousands of distinct CDR3 sequences, 17% seen once. No cognate antigen is known for these TCRs. Study findings and constraints: Characteristic, it appeared, of ankylosing spondylitis blood was a TCR beta motif of fewer than 10 highly homologous variants.

The sequencing sample was made of blood, either unsorted or a sorted T cell fraction (not recorded which). These receptors originate from a male donor with ankylosing spondylitis.

The genes are TRBV7-2 and TRBJ1-1; no reliable D call. Per the germline V gene, CDR1 is SGHTA and CDR2 is FQGNSA. The CDR3 is 13 amino acids. The V end lost 8 bases, the J end lost 4 bases, and 14 bases lay between the germline ends. CDR3 in DNA: TGTGCCAGCGGAGGTTTTTTACCCACTGAAGCTTTCTTT. This gives the protein CASGGFLPTEAFF.

V usage is TRBV6-6 and J usage is TRBJ1-2; D is unclear. The CDR3 extends over 13 amino acids. Trimming left V 5 bases short and J 7 bases short, with 14 bases between. Germline V gene sequence: CDR1 MNHNY, CDR2 SVGAGI (reference sequence). The CDR3: CASSDITEIGYTF. CDR3 bases: TGTGCCAGCAGTGATATTACGGAGATTGGCTACACCTTC.

The chain couples TRBV10-1 to TRBJ2-2; perhaps TRBD1 as D (5 bases). V was pared by 3 bases and J by 13 bases, with 12 bases between. This CDR3 has 12 amino acids. Germline V gene sequence: CDR1 WNHNN, CDR2 SYGVQD (reference sequence). DNA for the CDR3: TGCGCCAGCAGTGATTCTGACAGACGGCTGTTTTTT. Its translation is CASSDSDRRLFF.

This clonotype was counted a few times. V gene TRBV5-1 combines with J gene TRBJ2-5; the D call may be TRBD1 or TRBD2 (5 bases each). Trimming took off 4 bases at V and 1 base at J, with 14 bases between the two ends. This CDR3 has 15 amino acids. Germline lookup yields CDR1 SGHRS and CDR2 YFSETQ. The CDR3 DNA follows: TGCGCCAGCAGCCGGAGGACACCCAGCCAAGAGACCCAGTACTTC. Amino acids: CASSRRTPSQETQYF.